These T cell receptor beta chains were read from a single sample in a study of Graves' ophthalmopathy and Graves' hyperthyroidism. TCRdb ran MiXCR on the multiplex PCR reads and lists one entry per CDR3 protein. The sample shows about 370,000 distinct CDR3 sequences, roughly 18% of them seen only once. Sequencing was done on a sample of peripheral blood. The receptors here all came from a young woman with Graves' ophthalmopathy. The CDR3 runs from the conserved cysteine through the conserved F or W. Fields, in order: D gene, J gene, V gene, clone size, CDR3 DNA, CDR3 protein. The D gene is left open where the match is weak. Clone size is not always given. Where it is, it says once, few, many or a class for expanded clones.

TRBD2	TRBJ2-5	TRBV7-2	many	TGTGCCAGCAGCTTCGAGCGGGGGCAAGAGACCCAGTACTTC	CASSFERGQETQYF
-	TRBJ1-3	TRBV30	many	TGTGCCTGTCGAGGCGGGATACAAGCTGGAAACACCATATATTTT	CACRGGIQAGNTIYF
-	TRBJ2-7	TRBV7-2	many	TGTGCCAGCAGCCACGGGTGGGAGCAGTACTTC	CASSHGWEQYF
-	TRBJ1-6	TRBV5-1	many	TGCGCCAGCAGCTGGGACACCGCTTATTCACCCCTCCACTTT	CASSWDTAYSPLHF
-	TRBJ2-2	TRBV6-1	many	TGTGCCAGCAGTGAAGCCCCAGCGTCCACCGGGGAGCTGTTTTTT	CASSEAPASTGELFF
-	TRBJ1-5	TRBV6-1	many	TGTGCCAGCAAGGGCTCCGGAGGGCATCAGCCCCAGCATTTT	CASKGSGGHQPQHF
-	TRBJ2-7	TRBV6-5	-	TGTGCCAGCAGTTACTCGGGTATAAGAACCTACGAGCAGTACTTC	CASSYSGIRTYEQYF
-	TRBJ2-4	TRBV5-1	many	TGCGCCAGCAGCTCAGAAGTAGCCAAAAACATTCAGTACTTC	CASSSEVAKNIQYF
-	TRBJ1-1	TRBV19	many	TGTGCCAGTAGTCGACCCTGGAACGCTGAAGCTTTCTTT	CASSRPWNAEAFF
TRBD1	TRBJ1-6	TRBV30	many	TGTGCCTGTTTGGACAGGGCTTCACCCCTCCACTTT	CACLDRASPLHF
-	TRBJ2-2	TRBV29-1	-	TGCAGCGTTGACATGGCGGGGCACACCGGGGAGCTGTTTTTT	CSVDMAGHTGELFF
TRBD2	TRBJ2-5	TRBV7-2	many	TGTGCCAGCAGCGTAGCGGGCGGGCAAGAGACCCAGTACTTC	CASSVAGGQETQYF
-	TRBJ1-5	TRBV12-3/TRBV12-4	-	TGTGCCAGCAGTTACCGGGACACCAATCAGCCCCAGCATTTT	CASSYRDTNQPQHF
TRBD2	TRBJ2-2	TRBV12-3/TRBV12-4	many	TGTGCCAGCAGTTTAGGGTCTCAGGGAAGCGGGGTGGCTGTGTTTTTT	CASSLGSQGSGVAVFF
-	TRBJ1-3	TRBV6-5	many	TGTGCCACCACGGCCCCCTCTGGAAACACCATATATTTT	CATTAPSGNTIYF